This TCR beta chain was observed in a study of vaccination and CD4 T cells after COVID-19. This clonotype was recorded a few times. As yet, its antigen is unknown. Between the trimmed V and J ends, which lost 3 bases and 4 bases, there was a span of 17 bases. CDR3 size: 17 residues. From germline, CDR1 is KGHDR and CDR2 SFDVKD. Documented treatment: approximately nine-day PBMC culture with coronavirus spike peptide pools or control peptides (ViraFEST assay). Researchers used the Oncomine TCR Beta short-read assay to sequence DNA from cultured CD4+ T cells. Cultured CD4+ T cells were the source of extracted genomic DNA. TCRdb recomputed calls from the PCR reads with MiXCR, one row per CDR3 protein. The sample lists 9,000 to 15,000 distinct CDR3 sequences, roughly 43% seen once, with 20% to 25% in the top ten.

The receptor's source is a human donor who had recovered from COVID-19. The sample comprised CD4+ T cells from blood, cultured in vitro. The gene calls are TRBV24-1 and TRBJ2-2; no firm D call. CDR3 in DNA: TGTGCCACCAGTGATCCGATCGCTCGCTCTGCCACCGGGGAGCTGTTTTTT. Translating gives CATSDPIARSATGELFF.